The entry below describes one TCR beta chain. This CDR3 spans 16 amino acids. Germline CDR1 is SNHLY and CDR2 is FYNNEI. Unmatched junction bases numbered 13, after V lost 3 bases and J lost 6 bases. Original data processing: By means of reference gene primer amplification, nucleated cell counts were estimated. TCRdb keeps only in-frame clones here, not all; method: immunoSEQ multiplex PCR. That table furnishes V, J and clone size, whereas the DNA furnished D and trimming. The sample yields 120,000 or so clones, approximately 80% seen once. This sample stems from a study of blood T cell repertoires in COVID-19. For the study at large: Italy, Spain and the United States were the sources of the convalescent and acute COVID-19 samples. PBMCs, B-cell-depleted T cells, or T cells provided the cDNA or gDNA that made up the material.

Sequenced: peripheral blood. The sequence derives from a man in his 70s with acute or convalescent COVID-19. This chain connects TRBV2 to TRBJ2-7, with TRBD1 identical over 8 bases. CDR3: CASSDGPGQGAGEQYF. The CDR3 nucleotides read TGTGCCAGCAGTGATGGCCCCGGGCAGGGGGCTGGCGAGCAGTACTTC.